Sequencing of this TCR beta chain was carried out in a study of PD-1 blockade in classical Hodgkin lymphoma (dated by TCRdb to 2019 to 2021). At the level of the whole study: Nivolumab dosing was 3 mg/kg intravenously every 2 weeks, continuing until either disease progression or unacceptable toxicity. The study used CyTOF and TCR beta sequencing to define a peripheral blood immune signature of response to PD-1 blockade in classical Hodgkin lymphoma. The paper's findings and limits, for the study overall: Trial patients with a complete response had baseline diversity similar to that of newly diagnosed patients, while partial responders and progressors had significantly lower diversity. Patients starting nivolumab less than 1 year after ASCT had lower diversity and were excluded from later analyses to avoid confounding by immune reconstitution. Baseline TCR diversity was reported to be lower in newly diagnosed patients than in healthy donors and to be lower still in relapsed/refractory patients. A significant rise by C4D1 was seen in CD4+ but not CD8+ TCR diversity (p=0.0027 vs p=0.16), with the rise being most apparent in complete responders (p=0.02). The study was restricted to a single clinical trial cohort, and the causes of repertoire differences, possibly disease activity or prior therapy, were left undefined.

Reading the germline V gene gives CDR1 SGHRS and CDR2 YFSETQ. Reading from cysteine to phenylalanine, the CDR3 counts 15 amino acids. Left in the record is the CDR3 DNA by itself, 45 bases read in frame from the first base. After removal of 4 bases from V and 6 bases from J, the junction retains 12 bases not matched to a gene. The time point tag for this specimen amounts to: cycle 1 day 1 (C1D1), immediately before nivolumab initiation. All trial patients had relapsed after autologous stem cell transplantation, with cohorts A, B and C differing in prior brentuximab vedotin exposure. A total of under 70 patients with relapsed/refractory classical Hodgkin lymphoma made up the trial cohort, and each patient's best overall response was complete response, partial response or progressive disease. Single-agent nivolumab was administered to trial patients in the multi-cohort phase II CheckMate 205 trial. An independent review committee assessed best overall response by applying the 2007 International Working Group response criteria. PBMCs from the trial were collected at three points: immediately before nivolumab initiation (C1D1), and during therapy at cycle 2 day 1 and cycle 4 day 1. Peripheral blood was collected in 8 mL Vacutainer Cell Preparation Tubes, from which PBMCs were isolated by centrifugation and then cryopreserved.

Worth noting for this clone: Its antigen target is currently unknown. Base qualities were left out, and no much larger clone turns up one base away.

Genomic DNA was extracted with the Qiagen DNeasy kit from unsorted PBMCs and from negatively selected CD4+ and CD8+ fractions. TCR beta CDR3 regions were amplified by immunoSEQ multiplex PCR using primers annealing to V and J segments. A synthetic immune receptor repertoire was used to minimize amplification bias, and remaining bias was computationally removed after sequencing. The paper's processing steps were these. Custom Python scripts were used to quantify repertoire diversity as the Shannon entropy index. Unsorted, CD4+ and CD8+ repertoires were analyzed separately, except for combined analyses in which CD4+ and CD8+ sequences were merged in silico. A clone was considered expanded if an increase in frequency of at least 2-fold after treatment relative to C1D1 was found, and a pseudocount of 0.5 was applied to clones undetected at baseline. Clones with 0 or 1 copy at C1D1 were classified as singleton clones, and clones with 2 or more copies were classified as non-singleton clones. Clones expanded in unsorted samples were annotated as CD4+, CD8+ or unknown by matching protein sequences in sorted samples from the same patient. Wilcoxon tests on paired samples were used to test changes in diversity from C1D1 to C4D1. TCRdb re-hosts the immuneACCESS table, in-frame sequences only. Its copies lack some clones; in the studies checked, an unresolved V gene accounts for under half of them, and the cause for the rest is not known. Clone size and V and J calls were adopted from that table, with D and trimming inferred from the DNA. This sample gives around 25,000 clones in total; over 70% of them show up just once. The ten largest clones represent around 6.5% of the sample.

Specimen: peripheral blood mononuclear cells (PBMCs), collected at baseline. The chain was built from TRBV5-1 and TRBJ2-7, with 8 middle bases fitting TRBD2. This clonotype was obtained from a human donor with classical Hodgkin lymphoma. The CDR3 region: CASSLPITGGSEQYF. The sequence in DNA is TGCGCCAGCAGCCTACCGATAACGGGGGGGAGCGAGCAGTACTTC. Beyond the CDR3, the reference TRBV5-1 and TRBJ2-7 genes provide the residues; the full variable domain reads: KAGVTQTPRYLIKTRGQQVTLSCSPISGHRSVSWYQQTPGQGLQFLFEYFSETQRNKGNFPGRFSGRQFSNSRSEMNVSTLELGDSALYLCASSLPITGGSEQYFGPGTRLTVT.